This T cell receptor beta chain was sequenced during a study of blood T cells in healthy people across ages. General study results and limits: Older individuals had lower TCR beta diversity per million T cells (the decline was roughly linear). Researchers judged that diversity estimates from one million T cells fell short of true values. Long-lived donors exceeded aged donors in naive CD4+ cells and diversity.

Each sample had at least 6.5 million PBMCs isolated. Using a J-beta primer mix together with a sample-barcoded 5' primer, a second PCR was run for 7 to 11 cycles. One entry per CDR3 protein results from TCRdb running MiXCR on the 5' RACE reads. There are 600,000 or so distinct CDR3 sequences in the sample; about 30% occur only once, and less than 20% lies in the top ten. Comment on this clonotype: Its cognate antigen is unknown.

CDR3 size: 13 residues. Germline V CDR1 and CDR2: SEHNR, FQNEAQ (reference sequence). V lost 11 bases and J lost 3, with 13 bases in between. Sequencing was carried out using blood. V usage is TRBV7-9 and J usage is TRBJ2-2, with D maybe TRBD2 (6 bases). This receptor was identified in a woman over 75 in good health. CDR3 amino acids: CASGGHHTGELFF. CDR3 DNA sequence: TGTGCCTCAGGAGGGCACCACACCGGGGAGCTGTTTTTT.